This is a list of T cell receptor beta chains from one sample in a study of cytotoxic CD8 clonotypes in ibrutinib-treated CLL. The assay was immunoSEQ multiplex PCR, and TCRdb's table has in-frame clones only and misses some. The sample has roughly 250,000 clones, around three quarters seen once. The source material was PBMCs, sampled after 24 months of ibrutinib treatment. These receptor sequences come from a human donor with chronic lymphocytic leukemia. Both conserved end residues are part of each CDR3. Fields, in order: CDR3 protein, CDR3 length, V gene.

CASSENDHYGYTF,13,TRBV10-1
CASSPSGRVRLWENGDTQYF,20,TRBV4-2
CASSQGQEPGLAVGDEQYF,19,TRBV27
CSVEVAGADTQYF,13,TRBV29-1
CASSHSGGGETQYF,14,TRBV6-1
CASSSRVWRDLINEQFF,17,TRBV11-2
CSVDKGLDEQYF,12,TRBV29-1
CSVDVLGTSGYNEQFF,16,TRBV29-1
CASSISRGAEQYF,13,TRBV19
CASTGGSSYNEQFF,14,TRBV13
CASSFRVSNQPQHF,14,TRBV27
CASSPGGQSSSYNEQFF,17,TRBV18
CASSVGSGGPETQYF,15,TRBV9